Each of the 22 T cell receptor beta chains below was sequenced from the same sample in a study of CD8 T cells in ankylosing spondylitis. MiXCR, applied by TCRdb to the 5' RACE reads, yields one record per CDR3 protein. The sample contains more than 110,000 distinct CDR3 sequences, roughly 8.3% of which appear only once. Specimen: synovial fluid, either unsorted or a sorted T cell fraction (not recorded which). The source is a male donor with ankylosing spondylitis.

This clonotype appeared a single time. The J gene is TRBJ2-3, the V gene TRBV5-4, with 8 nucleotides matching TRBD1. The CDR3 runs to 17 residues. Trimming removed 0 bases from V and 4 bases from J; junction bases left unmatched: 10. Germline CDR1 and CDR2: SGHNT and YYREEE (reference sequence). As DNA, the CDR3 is TGTGCCAGCAGCTTGGATAGGGTCCTCAGGGGGCCAGATACGCAGTATTTT. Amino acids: CASSLDRVLRGPDTQYF.

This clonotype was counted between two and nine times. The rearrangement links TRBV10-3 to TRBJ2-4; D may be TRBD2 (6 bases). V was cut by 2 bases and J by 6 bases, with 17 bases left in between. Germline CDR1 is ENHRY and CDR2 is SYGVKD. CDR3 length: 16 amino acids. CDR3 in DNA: TGTGCCATCAGTGAGACCGGGACTTTAAGTGGAAACATTCAGTACTTC. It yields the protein CAISETGTLSGNIQYF.

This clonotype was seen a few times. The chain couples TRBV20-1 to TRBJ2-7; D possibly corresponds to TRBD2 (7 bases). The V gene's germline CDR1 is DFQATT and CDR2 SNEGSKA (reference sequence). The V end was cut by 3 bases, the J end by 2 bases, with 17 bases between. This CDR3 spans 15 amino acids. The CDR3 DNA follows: TGCAGTGCTAGGCGAGGGGGGGCGGGAACCTACGAGCAGTACTTC. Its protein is CSARRGGAGTYEQYF.

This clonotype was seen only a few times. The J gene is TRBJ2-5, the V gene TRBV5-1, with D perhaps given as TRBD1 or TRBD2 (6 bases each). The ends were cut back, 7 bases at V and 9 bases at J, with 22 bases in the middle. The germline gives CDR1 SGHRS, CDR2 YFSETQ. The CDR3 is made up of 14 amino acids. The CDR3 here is CASCTYGGLEAQYF. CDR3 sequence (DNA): TGCGCCAGCTGCACCTACGGGGGCTTGGAGGCCCAGTACTTC.

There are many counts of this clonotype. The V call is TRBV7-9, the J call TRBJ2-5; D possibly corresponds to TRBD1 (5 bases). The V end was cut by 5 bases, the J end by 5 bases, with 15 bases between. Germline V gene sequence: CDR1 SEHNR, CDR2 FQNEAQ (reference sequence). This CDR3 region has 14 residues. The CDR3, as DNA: TGTGCCAGCAGCCGTACGACAGAGGCGGAGACCCAGTACTTC. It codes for CASSRTTEAETQYF. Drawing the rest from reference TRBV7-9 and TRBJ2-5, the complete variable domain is DTGVSQNPRHKITKRGQNVTFRCDPISEHNRLYWYRQTLGQGPEFLTYFQNEAQLEKSRLLSDRFSAERPKGSFSTLEIQRTEQGDSAMYLCASSRTTEAETQYFGPGTRLLVL.

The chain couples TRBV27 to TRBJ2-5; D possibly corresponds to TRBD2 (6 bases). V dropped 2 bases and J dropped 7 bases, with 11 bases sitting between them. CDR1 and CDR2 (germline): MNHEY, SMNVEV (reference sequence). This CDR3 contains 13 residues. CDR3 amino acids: CASSLNGGGTQYF. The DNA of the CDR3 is TGTGCCAGCAGTTTAAACGGGGGAGGGACCCAGTACTTC.

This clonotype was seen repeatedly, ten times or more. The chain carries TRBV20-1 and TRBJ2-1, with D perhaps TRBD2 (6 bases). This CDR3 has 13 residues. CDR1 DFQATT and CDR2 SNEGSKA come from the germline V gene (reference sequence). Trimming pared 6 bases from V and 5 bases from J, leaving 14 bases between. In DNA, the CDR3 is TGCAGTGCACGGGACTGGGGTGACAATGAGCAGTTCTTC. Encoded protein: CSARDWGDNEQFF.

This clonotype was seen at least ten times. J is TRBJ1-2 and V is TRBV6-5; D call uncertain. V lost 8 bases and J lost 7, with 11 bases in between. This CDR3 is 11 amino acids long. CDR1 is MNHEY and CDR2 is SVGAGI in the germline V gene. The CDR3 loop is CASYGEGGYTF. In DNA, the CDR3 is TGTGCCAGCTACGGCGAGGGTGGCTACACCTTC.

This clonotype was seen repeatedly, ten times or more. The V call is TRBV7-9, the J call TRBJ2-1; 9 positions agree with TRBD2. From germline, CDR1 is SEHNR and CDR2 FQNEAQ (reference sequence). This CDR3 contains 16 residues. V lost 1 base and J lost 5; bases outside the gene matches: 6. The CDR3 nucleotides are TGTGCCAGCAGCTTAGTCAGCGGGGGGCCGGACAATGAGCAGTTCTTC. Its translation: CASSLVSGGPDNEQFF.

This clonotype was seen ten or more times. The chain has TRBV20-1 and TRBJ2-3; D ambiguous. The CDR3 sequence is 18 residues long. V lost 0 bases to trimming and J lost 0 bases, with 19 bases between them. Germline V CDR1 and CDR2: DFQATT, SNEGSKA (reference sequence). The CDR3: CSARDRMHSRGSTDTQYF. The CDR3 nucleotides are TGCAGTGCTAGAGATCGGATGCATTCCCGTGGGAGCACAGATACGCAGTATTTT.

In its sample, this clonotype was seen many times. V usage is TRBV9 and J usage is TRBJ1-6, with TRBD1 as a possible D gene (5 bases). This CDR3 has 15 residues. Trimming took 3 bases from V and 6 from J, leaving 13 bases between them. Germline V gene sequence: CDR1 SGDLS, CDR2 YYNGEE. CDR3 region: CASSGTGTGNSPLHF. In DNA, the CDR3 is TGTGCCAGCAGCGGGACCGGGACGGGTAATTCACCCCTCCACTTT. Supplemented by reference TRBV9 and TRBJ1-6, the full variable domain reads DSGVTQTPKHLITATGQRVTLRCSPRSGDLSVYWYQQSLDQGLQFLIQYYNGEERAKGNILERFSAQQFPDLHSELNLSSLELGDSALYFCASSGTGTGNSPLHFGNGTRLTVT.

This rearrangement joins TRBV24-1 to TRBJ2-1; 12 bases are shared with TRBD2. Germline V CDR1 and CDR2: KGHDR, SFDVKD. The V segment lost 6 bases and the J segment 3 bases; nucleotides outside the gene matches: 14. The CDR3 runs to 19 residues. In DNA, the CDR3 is TGTGCCACCAGTTCCGCTGGACAGGGGACTAGCGGGTACTACAATGAGCAGTTCTTC. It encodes CATSSAGQGTSGYYNEQFF.

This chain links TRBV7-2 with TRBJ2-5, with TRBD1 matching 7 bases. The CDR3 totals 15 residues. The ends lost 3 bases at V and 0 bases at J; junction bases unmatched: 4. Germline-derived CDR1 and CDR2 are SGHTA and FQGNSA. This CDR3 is CASSFKTGYQETQYF. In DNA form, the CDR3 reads TGTGCCAGCAGCTTTAAGACAGGGTACCAAGAGACCCAGTACTTC.

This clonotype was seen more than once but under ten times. The CDR3 here is CASSLGYSGGLGETQYF. CDR3 in DNA: TGTGCCAGCAGCTTAGGATACAGCGGGGGCTTAGGGGAGACCCAGTACTTC. The chain is built from TRBV7-8 and TRBJ2-5; 8 bases agree with TRBD2. V lost 1 base and J lost 5; bases outside the gene matches: 12. The CDR3 runs to 17 residues. CDR1 and CDR2 from the germline V gene are SGHVS and FQNEAQ.

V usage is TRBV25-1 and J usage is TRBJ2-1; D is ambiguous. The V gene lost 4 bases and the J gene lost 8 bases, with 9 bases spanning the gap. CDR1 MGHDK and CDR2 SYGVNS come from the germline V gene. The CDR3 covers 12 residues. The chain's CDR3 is CASSGPRDEQFF. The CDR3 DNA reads TGTGCCAGCAGTGGCCCTCGGGATGAGCAGTTCTTC.

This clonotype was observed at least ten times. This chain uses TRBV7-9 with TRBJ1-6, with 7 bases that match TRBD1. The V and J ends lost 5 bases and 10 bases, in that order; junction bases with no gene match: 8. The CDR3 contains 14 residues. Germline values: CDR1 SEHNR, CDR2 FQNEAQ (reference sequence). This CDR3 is CASSLRQGESPLHF. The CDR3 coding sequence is TGTGCCAGCAGCCTAAGACAGGGAGAGTCACCCCTCCACTTT.

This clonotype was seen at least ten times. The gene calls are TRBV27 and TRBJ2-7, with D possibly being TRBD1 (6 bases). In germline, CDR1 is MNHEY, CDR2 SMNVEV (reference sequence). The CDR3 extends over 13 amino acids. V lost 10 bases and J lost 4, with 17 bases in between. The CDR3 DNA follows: TGTGCCACCATGGGACATGGGGAATACGAGCAGTACTTC. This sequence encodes CATMGHGEYEQYF.

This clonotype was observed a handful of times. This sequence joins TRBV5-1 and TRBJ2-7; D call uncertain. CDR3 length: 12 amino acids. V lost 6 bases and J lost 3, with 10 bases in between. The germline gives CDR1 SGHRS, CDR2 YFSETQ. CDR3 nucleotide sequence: TGCGCCAGCATTGACAACGGCTACGAGCAGTACTTC. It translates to CASIDNGYEQYF.

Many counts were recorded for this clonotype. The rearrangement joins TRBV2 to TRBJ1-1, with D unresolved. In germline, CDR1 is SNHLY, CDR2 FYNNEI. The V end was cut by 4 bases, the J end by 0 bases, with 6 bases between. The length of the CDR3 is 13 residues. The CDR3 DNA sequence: TGTGCCAGCAGTGGGGCAGTGAACACTGAAGCTTTCTTT. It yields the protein CASSGAVNTEAFF.

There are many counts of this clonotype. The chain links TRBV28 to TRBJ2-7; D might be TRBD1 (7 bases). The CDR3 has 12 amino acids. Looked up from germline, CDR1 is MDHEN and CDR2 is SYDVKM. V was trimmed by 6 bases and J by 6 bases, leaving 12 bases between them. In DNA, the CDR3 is TGTGCCAGCAGCCAGGGGGGAGGCGAGCAGTACTTC. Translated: CASSQGGGEQYF.

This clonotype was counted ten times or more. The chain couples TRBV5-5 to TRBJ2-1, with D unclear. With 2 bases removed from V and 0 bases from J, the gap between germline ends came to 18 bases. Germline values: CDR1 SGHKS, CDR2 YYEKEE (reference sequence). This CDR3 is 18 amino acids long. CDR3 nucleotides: TGTGCCAGCAGCTTTAGCCTTTTGGGCGGAAGCTCCTACAATGAGCAGTTCTTC. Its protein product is CASSFSLLGGSSYNEQFF.

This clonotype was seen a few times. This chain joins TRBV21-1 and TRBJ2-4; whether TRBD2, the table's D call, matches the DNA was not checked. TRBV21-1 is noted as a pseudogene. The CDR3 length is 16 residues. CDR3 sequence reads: CASSKGGSGGPCIQYF. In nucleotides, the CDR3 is TGTGCCAGCAGCAAAGGTGGTAGCGGGGGGCCTTGCATTCAGTACTTC.